The 29 T cell receptor beta chains below come from one sample, sequenced in a study of neoadjuvant nivolumab and ipilimumab in lung cancer. This table comes from immunoSEQ multiplex PCR, and its TCRdb copy is limited to in-frame clones, with some not included. The table has 5,000 to 6,500 clones, approximately 64% seen once. The sequenced sample was tumor tissue, obtained after neoadjuvant nivolumab, alone or with ipilimumab, at or shortly before surgery. These receptors were taken from an adult with non-small cell lung cancer.

This clone was seen more than once but under ten times. The V and J genes are TRBV11-2 and TRBJ1-2, with TRBD1 matching over 8 bases. V lost 4 bases, J lost 8 bases, and 6 bases stayed unmatched. Germline-derived CDR1 and CDR2 are SGHAT and FQNNGV. The CDR3 is 13 residues long. Here the CDR3 DNA reads TGTGCCAGCAGCTGGCAGGGGGCGCTGGGCTACACCTTC. It yields the protein CASSWQGALGYTF.

This chain joins TRBV11-3 and TRBJ2-1, with 13 bases matching TRBD2. There are 17 residues in the CDR3. Germline-derived CDR1 and CDR2 are SGHNT and YENEEA. V dropped 5 bases and J dropped 7; count of bases not matched to a gene: 11. The CDR3 sequence is CASSAHLGLAGMNEQFF. The DNA for the CDR3 is TGTGCCAGCAGCGCCCATTTGGGACTAGCGGGAATGAATGAGCAGTTCTTC.

The J gene is TRBJ2-1, the V gene TRBV7-6; 7 nucleotides match TRBD2. Germline CDR1 is SGHVS and CDR2 is FNYEAQ. With 2 bases clipped from V and 2 bases from J, the junction kept 3 bases outside the gene matches. The CDR3 has 15 amino acids. CDR3: CASSLMAGAYNEQFF. CDR3 bases: TGTGCCAGCAGCTTAATGGCGGGGGCCTACAATGAGCAGTTCTTC.

The chain has TRBV9 and TRBJ2-7, with 7 bases aligning to TRBD1. The CDR3 runs 14 residues. Trimming cost V 0 bases and J 3 bases; bases outside gene matches: 3. Looked up from germline, CDR1 is SGDLS and CDR2 is YYNGEE. CDR3 in DNA: TGTGCCAGCAGCGTAGGTCAGGGGGTCTACGAGCAGTACTTC. It encodes CASSVGQGVYEQYF. The variable domain in full, completed from reference TRBV9 and TRBJ2-7, reads DSGVTQTPKHLITATGQRVTLRCSPRSGDLSVYWYQQSLDQGLQFLIQYYNGEERAKGNILERFSAQQFPDLHSELNLSSLELGDSALYFCASSVGQGVYEQYFGPGTRLTVT.

V gene TRBV29-1 combines with J gene TRBJ2-7, with D possibly TRBD2 on 5 matching bases. This CDR3 comprises 12 residues. Germline loops: CDR1 SQVTM, CDR2 ANQGSEA. Trimming cost V 5 bases and J 3 bases, with 11 bases left between them. The CDR3 nucleotides read TGCAGCGTTCGAGGGATAGGCTACGAGCAGTACTTC. Amino acids: CSVRGIGYEQYF.

The genes are TRBV7-2 and TRBJ2-1; tentatively, D is TRBD1 (5 bases). Per germline, CDR1 SGHTA and CDR2 FQGNSA. This CDR3 is built from 17 residues. Trimming stripped 2 bases from V and 0 bases from J, with 14 bases between. The CDR3 sequence: CASSLQPTESSYNEQFF. The DNA of the CDR3 is TGTGCCAGCAGCTTACAACCGACAGAGAGCTCCTACAATGAGCAGTTCTTC.

The rearrangement uses TRBV7-2 and TRBJ1-1; no definite D call. Trimming removed 5 bases at V and 1 base at J, with 8 bases between. The CDR3 sequence is 13 residues long. Germline CDR1 reads SGHTA; CDR2 reads FQGNSA. CDR3 region: CASSQGRNTEAFF. As DNA, the CDR3 is TGTGCCAGCAGCCAAGGGAGGAACACTGAAGCTTTCTTT. Complete variable domain (other parts from reference TRBV7-2 and TRBJ1-1): GAGVSQSPSNKVTEKGKDVELRCDPISGHTALYWYRQSLGQGLEFLIYFQGNSAPDKSGLPSDRFSAERTGGSVSTLTIQRTQQEDSAVYLCASSQGRNTEAFFGQGTRLTVV.

This chain connects TRBV19 to TRBJ1-5; tentative D call: TRBD1 (6 bases). The CDR3 length is 13 residues. Deletions cut 9 bases from V and 10 bases from J, with 19 bases between. Per germline, CDR1 LNHDA and CDR2 SQIVND (reference sequence). The CDR3: CARRGALVYPQHF. The CDR3 bases are TGTGCCAGGAGGGGGGCCTTAGTTTATCCCCAGCATTTT.

This clone was counted only a few times. The chain carries TRBV11-2 and TRBJ2-7; D uncertain. V was clipped by 2 bases and J by 4 bases, with 9 bases between them. Germline CDR1 is SGHAT and CDR2 is FQNNGV. This CDR3 has 13 amino acids. CDR3 nucleotide sequence: TGTGCCAGCAGCTTAAGGGAAGCATACGAGCAGTACTTC. Encoded protein: CASSLREAYEQYF.

DNA for the CDR3: TGTGCCAGCAGTTTTTCTGGGAGGGACACTGAAGCTTTCTTT. Its translation is CASSFSGRDTEAFF. J is TRBJ1-1 and V is TRBV27, with no clear D. CDR1 and CDR2 from the germline V gene are MNHEY and SMNVEV (reference sequence). The CDR3 totals 14 residues. The V end lost 3 bases, the J end lost 3 bases, and 11 bases lay between the germline ends.

V gene TRBV19 combines with J gene TRBJ2-7; D may be TRBD2 (5 bases). The length of the CDR3 is 15 residues. Trimming removed 2 bases from V and 0 bases from J, with 11 bases in between. Per germline, CDR1 LNHDA and CDR2 SQIVND (reference sequence). Here the CDR3 DNA reads TGTGCCAGTAGTATATACGGGGATCCCTCCTACGAGCAGTACTTC. It codes for CASSIYGDPSYEQYF.

This chain links TRBV15 with TRBJ1-1; no definite D call. Germline V lookup: CDR1 LNHNV, CDR2 YYDKDF (reference sequence). The CDR3 loop spans 14 amino acids. Trimming left V 0 bases short and J 8 bases short, with 13 bases between. CDR3 in amino acids: CATSRDFEVIEAFF. The CDR3 DNA follows: TGTGCCACCAGCAGAGATTTTGAGGTAATAGAAGCTTTCTTT.

This clone was detected only once. The chain employs TRBV6-1 and TRBJ1-2; TRBD1 agrees at 7 bases. The V gene's germline CDR1 is MNHNS and CDR2 SASEGT. After removal of 8 bases from V and 4 bases from J, the junction contained 10 bases not matched to a gene. This CDR3 has 14 amino acids. CDR3 amino acids: CASLRDREFYGYTF. The CDR3 nucleotides are TGTGCCAGCCTACGGGACAGAGAATTCTATGGCTACACCTTC.

V usage is TRBV7-3 and J usage is TRBJ1-1; D is ambiguous. The V gene's germline CDR1 is SGHTA and CDR2 FQGTGA. CDR3 size: 13 residues. Trimming took 2 bases from V and 5 from J, leaving 9 bases between them. The CDR3 spells CASSLWGDTEAFF. CDR3 DNA sequence: TGTGCCAGCAGCTTATGGGGAGATACTGAAGCTTTCTTT.

The chain links TRBV7-3 to TRBJ2-2, with D tentatively TRBD1 or TRBD2 (7 bases each). CDR1 and CDR2 (germline): SGHTA, FQGTGA. The CDR3 spans 14 residues. V gave up 5 bases and J gave up 7 bases, with 14 bases separating them. CDR3: CASSTQGGNGELFF. CDR3 nucleotide sequence: TGTGCCAGCAGCACCCAGGGGGGGAACGGGGAGCTGTTTTTT.

On this clone: A far larger clone lies a single base away; this is likely a read error. The chain has TRBV5-6 and TRBJ1-1, with unresolved D. This CDR3 is built from 15 residues. The V end lost 0 bases, the J end lost 0 bases, and 9 bases lay between the germline ends. The germline CDR1 and CDR2 sequences are SGHDT and YYEEEE. The CDR3 coding sequence is TGTGCCAGCAGCTTGGGGCAGCGGATGAACACTGAAGCTTTCTTT. The encoded protein is CASSLGQRMNTEAFF.

The sample holds a few counts of this clone. This chain joins TRBV4-2 and TRBJ1-1; TRBD1 might be the D (5 bases). CDR3 size: 17 residues. The V end was cut by 5 bases, the J end by 5 bases, with 24 bases between. Per the germline V gene, CDR1 is LGHNA and CDR2 is YNFKEQ. This CDR3 is CASSEGRRGPGGTEAFF. The CDR3 nucleotides read TGTGCCAGCAGCGAGGGGAGGAGGGGCCCGGGAGGAACTGAAGCTTTCTTT.

This clone was counted a single time. The J gene is TRBJ2-7, the V gene TRBV5-6; 10 nucleotides agree with TRBD2. The V and J ends lost 2 bases and 4 bases, in that order; junction bases with no gene match: 3. Looked up from germline, CDR1 is SGHDT and CDR2 is YYEEEE. The CDR3 sequence is 14 residues long. The CDR3 loop is CASSFSGRFYEQYF. The DNA of the CDR3 is TGTGCCAGCAGCTTTAGCGGGAGGTTTTACGAGCAGTACTTC.

The chain employs TRBV7-2 and TRBJ2-5; D remains unclear. The CDR3 length is 13 residues. Germline V CDR1 and CDR2: SGHTA, FQGNSA. The ends were cut back, 4 bases at V and 2 bases at J, with 8 bases in the middle. The CDR3 sequence: CASSSSYQETQYF. The CDR3 nucleotides are TGTGCCAGCAGCTCCTCTTATCAAGAGACCCAGTACTTC.

The rearrangement uses TRBV5-6 and TRBJ2-6; the match to TRBD1 covers 8 bases. Trimming removed 5 bases from V and 0 bases from J; junction bases left unmatched: 1. CDR3 size: 15 residues. The germline V gene has CDR1 SGHDT and CDR2 YYEEEE. CDR3 DNA: TGTGCCAGCAGTACAGGGGGCTCTGGGGCCAACGTCCTGACTTTC. It encodes CASSTGGSGANVLTF.

The CDR3 nucleotides read TGTGCCAGCTCACCACCATCCCGCGGGAGGTACGAGCAGTACTTC. It encodes CASSPPSRGRYEQYF. The chain is built from TRBV18 and TRBJ2-7; 8 bases agree with TRBD2. The CDR3 runs to 15 residues. CDR1 and CDR2 from the germline V gene are KGHSH and LQKENI. Germline trimming cut 0 bases from V and 4 bases from J; bases unmatched to any gene: 5.

This clone was seen more than once but under ten times. Other DNA variants within this sample encode the same CDR3. This chain uses TRBV2 with TRBJ2-7, with a possible D match to TRBD1 (5 bases). Germline lookup yields CDR1 SNHLY and CDR2 FYNNEI. The CDR3 contains 13 residues. The V gene lost 4 bases and the J gene lost 4 bases, with 11 bases spanning the gap. CDR3: CASSGDRNYEQYF. The CDR3 DNA follows: TGTGCCAGCAGTGGAGACAGAAATTACGAGCAGTACTTC. Full variable domain (outside the CDR3, taken from reference TRBV2 and TRBJ2-7): EPEVTQTPSHQVTQMGQEVILRCVPISNHLYFYWYRQILGQKVEFLVSFYNNEISEKSEIFDDQFSVERPDGSNFTLKIRSTKLEDSAMYFCASSGDRNYEQYFGPGTRLTVT.

The chain couples TRBV10-1 to TRBJ2-5, with D perhaps matching TRBD2 (5 bases). CDR1 is WNHNN and CDR2 is SYGVQD in the germline V gene (reference sequence). This CDR3 has 16 residues. V was cut by 8 bases and J by 5 bases, with 24 bases left in between. The CDR3 loop reads CASRYEGVYLWETQYF. CDR3 in DNA: TGCGCCAGCCGGTATGAGGGAGTATACTTGTGGGAGACCCAGTACTTC.

This clone was observed a few times. The CDR3 DNA follows: TGTGCCAGCAGCCAAGAGGCCGGCCTAGCGGGATTCTCTAGCACAGATACGCAGTATTTT. This translates into CASSQEAGLAGFSSTDTQYF. The gene calls are TRBV4-2 and TRBJ2-3; 9 positions match TRBD2. Per the germline V gene, CDR1 is LGHNA and CDR2 is YNFKEQ. Losses at the gene ends were 0 bases for V and 0 bases for J; bases not matched to a gene: 13. The CDR3 length is 20 residues.

The chain uses TRBV10-3 and TRBJ2-5, with 9 bases aligning to TRBD1. Per the germline V gene, CDR1 is ENHRY and CDR2 is SYGVKD. V was clipped by 2 bases and J by 5 bases; unmatched bases: 6. This CDR3 is built from 15 residues. The CDR3 reads CAISEPGQGRETQYF. The CDR3 DNA reads as TGTGCCATCAGTGAGCCGGGACAGGGACGGGAGACCCAGTACTTC.

This clone was detected a few times. The chain recombines TRBV28 with TRBJ2-1; 9 bases map to TRBD2. Trimming removed 6 bases from V and 7 bases from J; junction bases left unmatched: 7. Germline loops: CDR1 MDHEN, CDR2 SYDVKM. The CDR3 totals 14 residues. The CDR3 reads CASSTAGGPNEQFF. For the CDR3, the DNA is TGTGCCAGCAGCACGGCGGGAGGGCCTAATGAGCAGTTCTTC.

This clone was seen a handful of times. The chain recombines TRBV28 with TRBJ2-6; D uncertain. Germline V gene data show CDR1 as MDHEN and CDR2 as SYDVKM. This CDR3 has 13 amino acids. Trimming took off 6 bases at V and 0 bases at J, with 3 bases between the two ends. The CDR3 is CASRDSGANVLTF. In DNA, the CDR3 is TGTGCCAGCAGAGACTCTGGGGCCAACGTCCTGACTTTC.

The rearrangement joins TRBV6-1 to TRBJ2-7; TRBD2 matches 11 bases. This CDR3 has 14 amino acids. Looked up from germline, CDR1 is MNHNS and CDR2 is SASEGT. V lost 8 bases to trimming and J lost 3 bases; unmatched junction nucleotides: 6. The CDR3 protein is CASLGTSGNYEQYF. The CDR3 bases are TGTGCCAGCCTCGGGACTAGCGGCAACTACGAGCAGTACTTC.

The chain has TRBV6-1 and TRBJ2-1; D might be TRBD1 or TRBD2, each matching 6 bases. The V gene's germline CDR1 is MNHNS and CDR2 SASEGT. The CDR3 is made up of 13 amino acids. Trimming took 6 bases from V and 8 from J, leaving 14 bases between them. CDR3 protein: CASRTRGDDEQFF. The CDR3 DNA follows: TGTGCCAGCAGGACTAGGGGGGATGATGAGCAGTTCTTC.